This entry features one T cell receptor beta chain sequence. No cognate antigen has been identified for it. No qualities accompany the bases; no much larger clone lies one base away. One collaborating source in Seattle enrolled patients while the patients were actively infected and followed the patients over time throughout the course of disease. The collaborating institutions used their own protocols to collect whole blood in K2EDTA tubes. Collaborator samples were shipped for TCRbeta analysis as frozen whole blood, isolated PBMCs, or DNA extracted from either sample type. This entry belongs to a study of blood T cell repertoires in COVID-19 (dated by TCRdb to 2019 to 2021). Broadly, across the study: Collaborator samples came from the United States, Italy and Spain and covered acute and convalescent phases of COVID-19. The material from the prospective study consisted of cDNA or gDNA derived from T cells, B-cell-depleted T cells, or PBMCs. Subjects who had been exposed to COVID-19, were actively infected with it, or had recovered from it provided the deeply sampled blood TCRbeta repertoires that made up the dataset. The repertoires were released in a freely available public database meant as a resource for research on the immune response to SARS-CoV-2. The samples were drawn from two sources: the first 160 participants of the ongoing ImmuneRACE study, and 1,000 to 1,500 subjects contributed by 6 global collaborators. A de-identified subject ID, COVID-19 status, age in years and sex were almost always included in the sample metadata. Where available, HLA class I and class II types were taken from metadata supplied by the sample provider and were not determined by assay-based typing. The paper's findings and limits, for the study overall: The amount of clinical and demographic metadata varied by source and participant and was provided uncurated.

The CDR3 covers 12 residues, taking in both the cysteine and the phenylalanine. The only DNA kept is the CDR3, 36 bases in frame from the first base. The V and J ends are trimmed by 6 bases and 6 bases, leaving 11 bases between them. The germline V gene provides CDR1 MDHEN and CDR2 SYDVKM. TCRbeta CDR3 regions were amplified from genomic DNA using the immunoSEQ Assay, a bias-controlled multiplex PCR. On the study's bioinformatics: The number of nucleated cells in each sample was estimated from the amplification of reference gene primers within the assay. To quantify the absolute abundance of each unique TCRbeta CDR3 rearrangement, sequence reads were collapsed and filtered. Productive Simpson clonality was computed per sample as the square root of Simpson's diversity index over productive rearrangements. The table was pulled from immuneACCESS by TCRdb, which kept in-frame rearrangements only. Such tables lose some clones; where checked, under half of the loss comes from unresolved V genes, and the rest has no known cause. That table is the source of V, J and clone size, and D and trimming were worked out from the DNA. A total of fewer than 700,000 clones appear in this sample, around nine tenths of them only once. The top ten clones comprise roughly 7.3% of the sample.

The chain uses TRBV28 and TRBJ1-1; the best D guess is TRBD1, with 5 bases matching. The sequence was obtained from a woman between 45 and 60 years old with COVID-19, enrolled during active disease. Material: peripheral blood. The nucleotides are TGTGCCAGCAGGGGGCGTGAAGCTGAAGCTTTCTTT. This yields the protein CASRGREAEAFF.